This is a list of T cell receptor beta chains from one sample in a study of CD4+ T cells in melanoma. The method was immunoSEQ multiplex PCR; TCRdb's version includes in-frame clones alone and lacks a portion of them. The sample holds over 100,000 clones; 92% are singletons and the top ten take approximately 3.5%. Sequenced material: peripheral blood. All receptors come from a human donor with melanoma. Each CDR3 is given with its conserved first and last residue. D genes are given only for firm matches. Only some rows state a clone size, as once, few, many or a class for expanded clones.

V gene	CDR3 length	clone size	D gene	J gene	CDR3 protein	CDR3 DNA
TRBV19	12	NA	NA	TRBJ1-1	CASGTRNTEAFF	TGTGCCAGCGGAACAAGGAACACTGAAGCTTTCTTT
TRBV19	14	NA	TRBD1	TRBJ1-4	CASSFRGIGEKLFF	TGTGCCAGTTCCTTCAGGGGGATAGGTGAAAAACTGTTTTTT
TRBV4-3	13	NA	TRBD1	TRBJ2-1	CASSQDRGREQFF	TGCGCCAGCAGCCAAGATAGGGGGCGTGAGCAGTTCTTC
TRBV6-1	14	NA	NA	TRBJ1-1	CASSDRARGTEAFF	TGTGCCAGCAGTGACAGGGCGCGGGGCACTGAAGCTTTCTTT
TRBV15	14	NA	NA	TRBJ1-1	CATSRKYLATEAFF	TGTGCCACCAGCAGGAAATACTTGGCCACTGAAGCTTTCTTT
TRBV5-1	17	once	TRBD1	TRBJ2-7	CASSLPDRGAHRYEQYF	TGCGCCAGCAGCTTACCCGACAGGGGAGCTCACCGGTACGAGCAGTACTTC
TRBV11-1	15	once	TRBD1	TRBJ2-5	CASSFGTGPPGAQYF	TGTGCCAGCAGCTTCGGGACAGGGCCCCCTGGGGCCCAGTACTTC
TRBV9	16	NA	NA	TRBJ2-1	CASSVGLVGRYNEQFF	TGTGCCAGCAGCGTAGGTCTAGTGGGGCGCTACAATGAGCAGTTCTTC
TRBV29-1	10	NA	TRBD2	TRBJ2-1	CSVASGEQFF	TGCAGCGTTGCTAGCGGAGAGCAGTTCTTC
TRBV5-1	16	NA	NA	TRBJ2-1	CASSPRTGDLTDEQFF	TGCGCCAGCAGCCCCAGGACTGGGGATCTTACAGATGAGCAGTTCTTC
TRBV19	16	NA	TRBD1	TRBJ1-1	CASRPAQGAVDTEAFF	TGTGCCAGTAGGCCCGCGCAGGGGGCGGTGGACACTGAAGCTTTCTTT
TRBV5-5	16	NA	TRBD2	TRBJ2-3	CASSLDWGLVTDTQYF	TGTGCCAGCAGCTTGGACTGGGGACTAGTGACAGATACGCAGTATTTT
TRBV4-3	17	NA	TRBD2	TRBJ2-5	CASSQDQSRGGRETQYF	TGCGCCAGCAGCCAAGATCAGAGTCGGGGGGGCCGGGAGACCCAGTACTTC
TRBV6-5	15	NA	TRBD2	TRBJ2-2	CASSSPPGRAGELFF	TGTGCCAGCAGCTCACCCCCAGGGAGGGCCGGGGAGCTGTTTTTT
TRBV7-2	15	NA	NA	TRBJ1-2	CASSLEQSTPYGYTF	TGTGCCAGCAGCTTAGAGCAATCTACCCCCTATGGCTACACCTTC
TRBV6-5	14	once	NA	TRBJ2-7	CASSYSNAGIEQYF	TGTGCCAGCAGTTACTCGAATGCGGGGATCGAGCAGTACTTC
TRBV6-5	14	few	NA	TRBJ1-1	CASSLRRGGFEAFF	TGTGCCAGCAGCCTTCGGAGAGGGGGGTTTGAAGCTTTCTTT
TRBV29-1	13	once	TRBD2	TRBJ2-5	CSVAQAGAETQYF	TGCAGCGTTGCCCAAGCGGGAGCCGAGACCCAGTACTTC
TRBV7-2	15	NA	TRBD1	TRBJ2-7	CASSIQTGTGYEQYF	TGTGCCAGCAGCATCCAGACCGGGACAGGGTACGAGCAGTACTTC
TRBV6-6	15	NA	NA	TRBJ1-5	CASSYTAYSNQPQHF	TGTGCCAGCAGTTACACGGCTTATAGCAATCAGCCCCAGCATTTT
TRBV2	14	NA	TRBD1	TRBJ1-2	CASTTGQGINGYTF	TGTGCCAGCACCACAGGACAGGGAATAAATGGCTACACCTTC
TRBV5-1	15	NA	NA	TRBJ2-1	CASSLDGGPNIEQFF	TGCGCCAGCAGCTTGGACGGCGGCCCCAATATTGAGCAGTTCTTC
TRBV11-2	15	NA	NA	TRBJ2-2	CASSLSGLVYGELFF	TGTGCCAGCAGCTTAAGCGGGCTAGTCTACGGGGAGCTGTTTTTT
TRBV19	13	once	NA	TRBJ2-7	CASSVDSSYEQYF	TGTGCCAGTAGTGTCGACAGTTCCTACGAGCAGTACTTC
TRBV6-5	12	NA	NA	TRBJ2-7	CASSYTGNEQYF	TGTGCCAGCAGTTACACAGGGAACGAGCAGTACTTC
TRBV27	19	NA	TRBD1	TRBJ1-5	CASSTPPGQGARSNQPQHF	TGTGCCAGCAGTACCCCTCCGGGACAGGGGGCGCGGAGCAATCAGCCCCAGCATTTT
TRBV18	16	once	TRBD1	TRBJ2-7	CASSPKGAFGTYEQYF	TGTGCCAGCTCTCCGAAGGGGGCGTTTGGGACCTACGAGCAGTACTTC
TRBV5-1	14	NA	NA	TRBJ1-2	CASSLESVNYGYTF	TGCGCCAGCAGCTTGGAGTCGGTTAACTATGGCTACACCTTC
TRBV4-2	14	NA	NA	TRBJ2-7	CASSQVALMYEQYF	TGTGCCAGCAGCCAAGTAGCCTTAATGTACGAGCAGTACTTC
TRBV28	11	NA	NA	TRBJ1-4	CASSFDEKLFF	TGTGCCAGCAGTTTCGACGAAAAACTGTTTTTT
TRBV19	16	few	TRBD2	TRBJ2-7	CASSPRTSGRIHEQYF	TGTGCCAGTAGCCCGCGGACTAGCGGGAGAATCCACGAGCAGTACTTC
TRBV28	15	NA	TRBD2	TRBJ2-7	CASSTWTSGTYEQYF	TGTGCCAGCAGTACCTGGACTAGCGGTACCTACGAGCAGTACTTC
TRBV4-3	14	NA	TRBD2	TRBJ2-7	CASSNGLAPGEQYF	TGCGCCAGCAGCAACGGACTAGCCCCTGGCGAGCAGTACTTC
TRBV7-9	17	NA	TRBD1	TRBJ1-3	CASSWDRTSRRGNTIYF	TGTGCCAGCAGCTGGGACAGGACTAGCCGGCGTGGAAACACCATATATTTT
TRBV18	13	NA	NA	TRBJ2-7	CASSPPNRAEQYF	TGTGCCAGCTCACCACCGAACAGGGCCGAGCAGTACTTC
TRBV7-2	15	NA	NA	TRBJ2-5	CASSLGGTGGETQYF	TGTGCCAGCAGCTTAGGTGGCACTGGGGGAGAGACCCAGTACTTC
TRBV4-3	15	NA	NA	TRBJ1-1	CASSPYGASNTEAFF	TGCGCCAGCAGCCCCTATGGGGCGTCCAACACTGAAGCTTTCTTT
TRBV30	14	NA	NA	TRBJ2-7	CAWSPEGGTYEQYF	TGTGCCTGGAGTCCAGAGGGCGGAACCTACGAGCAGTACTTC
TRBV5-1	14	NA	NA	TRBJ2-7	CASSPTGASYEQYF	TGCGCCAGCAGTCCCACGGGGGCCTCCTACGAGCAGTACTTC
TRBV18	16	NA	TRBD1	TRBJ1-3	CASSPPTGTLANTIYF	TGTGCCAGCTCACCACCGACAGGGACCCTCGCGAACACCATATATTTT
TRBV19	16	NA	NA	TRBJ1-5	CASSPRQAGGNQPQHF	TGTGCCAGTAGTCCAAGACAGGCGGGGGGCAATCAGCCCCAGCATTTT
TRBV19	16	NA	TRBD1	TRBJ1-4	CASSASRQGAGEKLFF	TGTGCCAGTAGTGCCAGCCGACAGGGGGCGGGTGAAAAACTGTTTTTT
TRBV27	12	NA	TRBD1	TRBJ2-7	CASSSTGGEQYF	TGTGCCAGCAGTTCCACAGGGGGCGAGCAGTACTTC
TRBV7-7	13	NA	NA	TRBJ2-5	CASSPGTVETQYF	TGTGCCAGCAGCCCGGGTACAGTAGAGACCCAGTACTTC
TRBV7-9	15	once	NA	TRBJ1-3	CASSPGGGVFNTIYF	TGTGCCAGCAGCCCCGGTGGGGGGGTTTTCAACACCATATATTTT
TRBV28	16	NA	NA	TRBJ2-3	CASSPPPWRGADTQYF	TGTGCCAGCAGTCCTCCCCCTTGGAGAGGCGCAGATACGCAGTATTTT
TRBV2	15	NA	NA	TRBJ2-7	CASSPARTAAYEQYF	TGTGCCAGCAGTCCGGCACGGACAGCCGCCTACGAGCAGTACTTC
TRBV10-3	13	NA	TRBD1	TRBJ2-5	CATSTGGQETQYF	TGTGCCACCTCGACAGGGGGCCAAGAGACCCAGTACTTC
TRBV5-1	13	NA	NA	TRBJ1-3	CASSELPGNTIYF	TGCGCCAGCTCCGAGCTCCCTGGAAACACCATATATTTT